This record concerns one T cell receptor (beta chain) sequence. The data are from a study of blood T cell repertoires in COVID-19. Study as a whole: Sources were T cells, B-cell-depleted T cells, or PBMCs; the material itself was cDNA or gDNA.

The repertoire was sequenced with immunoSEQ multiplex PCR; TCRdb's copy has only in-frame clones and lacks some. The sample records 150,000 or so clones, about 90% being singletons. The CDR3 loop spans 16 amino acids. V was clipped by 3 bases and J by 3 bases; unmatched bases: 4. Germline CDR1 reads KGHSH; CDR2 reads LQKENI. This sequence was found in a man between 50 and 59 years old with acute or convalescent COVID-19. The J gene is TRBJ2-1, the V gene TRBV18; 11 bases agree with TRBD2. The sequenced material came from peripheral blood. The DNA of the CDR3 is TGTGCCAGCTCACCCCGGACTAGCGGGTACTACAATGAGCAGTTCTTC. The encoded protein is CASSPRTSGYYNEQFF.